A selection of T cell receptor beta chains follows, all from one sample in a study of blood T cell repertoires in COVID-19. Generated by immunoSEQ multiplex PCR, the TCRdb table keeps only in-frame clones and is missing some. The data hold 190,000 or so clones, with 70% to 90% observed a single time. Sequenced: peripheral blood. The receptor set was obtained from a woman aged 25 to 39 with active or convalescent COVID-19. Each CDR3 is given with its conserved first and last residue. D genes are given only for firm matches. Not every row has a clone size; where given, it reads once, few, many or a size class.

V gene: TRBV7-6
clone size: .
J gene: TRBJ2-1
D gene: .
CDR3 DNA: TGTGCCAGCACTTTAACTAACGGAGGTCCTCCCTACAATGAGCAGTTCTTC
CDR3 protein: CASTLTNGGPPYNEQFF

V gene: TRBV5-1
clone size: once
J gene: TRBJ1-2
D gene: .
CDR3 DNA: TGCGCCAGCAGCTTGGCCCCCCAGAGGAGGGATGGCTACACCTTC
CDR3 protein: CASSLAPQRRDGYTF

V gene: TRBV4-1
clone size: .
J gene: TRBJ1-1
D gene: .
CDR3 DNA: TGCGCCAGCAGCCAACCCATGGCAGGCCGTGAAGCTTTCTTT
CDR3 protein: CASSQPMAGREAFF

V gene: TRBV13
clone size: .
J gene: TRBJ1-1
D gene: .
CDR3 DNA: TGTGCCAGCCTAGGGAGGGACACTGAAGCTTTCTTT
CDR3 protein: CASLGRDTEAFF

V gene: TRBV3-1/TRBV3-2
clone size: .
J gene: TRBJ1-2
D gene: .
CDR3 DNA: TGTGCCAGCAGCCAAGTGGGGGCGCGAGGCTATGGCTACACCTTC
CDR3 protein: CASSQVGARGYGYTF

V gene: TRBV19
clone size: .
J gene: TRBJ1-4
D gene: .
CDR3 DNA: TGTGCCAGTAGTATTAAGTCAGTTCCTAATGAAAAACTGTTTTTT
CDR3 protein: CASSIKSVPNEKLFF

V gene: TRBV19
clone size: .
J gene: TRBJ2-7
D gene: .
CDR3 DNA: TGTGCCAGTAGTATTTCCCAATTCTACGAGCAGTACTTC
CDR3 protein: CASSISQFYEQYF

V gene: TRBV12-5
clone size: .
J gene: TRBJ2-1
D gene: TRBD2
CDR3 DNA: TGTGCTAGTGGTTTCGGGACTAGCGCCAATGAGCAGTTCTTC
CDR3 protein: CASGFGTSANEQFF

V gene: TRBV6-1
clone size: .
J gene: TRBJ1-4
D gene: .
CDR3 DNA: TGTGCCAGCAGTGAACAGGGGCAGCTTAATGAAAAACTGTTTTTT
CDR3 protein: CASSEQGQLNEKLFF

V gene: TRBV27
clone size: .
J gene: TRBJ2-3
D gene: .
CDR3 DNA: TGTGCCAGCAGACGTCAGGGTTCCACAGATACGCAGTATTTT
CDR3 protein: CASRRQGSTDTQYF

V gene: TRBV19
clone size: .
J gene: TRBJ2-4
D gene: TRBD2
CDR3 DNA: TGTGCCAGTAGTATACGGGTCGGAGCGGGAGGAGCCAAAAACATTCAGTACTTC
CDR3 protein: CASSIRVGAGGAKNIQYF

V gene: TRBV10-3
clone size: .
J gene: TRBJ2-1
D gene: TRBD2
CDR3 DNA: TGTGCCATCAGGTCGTCGGGACTAGCAGAATACAATGAGCAGTTCTTC
CDR3 protein: CAIRSSGLAEYNEQFF

V gene: TRBV5-6
clone size: .
J gene: TRBJ1-2
D gene: .
CDR3 DNA: TGTGCCAGCAGCTTGAGGAGGGCAAAAAACTATGGCTACACCTTC
CDR3 protein: CASSLRRAKNYGYTF

V gene: TRBV6-6
clone size: once
J gene: TRBJ1-6
D gene: .
CDR3 DNA: TGTGCCAGCAGTAGTATGGGACATGCGGGAGATTCACCCCTCCACTTT
CDR3 protein: CASSSMGHAGDSPLHF

V gene: TRBV5-1
clone size: once
J gene: TRBJ2-7
D gene: .
CDR3 DNA: TGCGCCAGCCGGGACATACAGAGCTCCTACGAGCAGTACTTC
CDR3 protein: CASRDIQSSYEQYF

V gene: TRBV14
clone size: .
J gene: TRBJ2-5
D gene: .
CDR3 DNA: TGTGCCAGCAGCCAAGGGCTAGGCCCTCCTCAAGAGACCCAGTACTTC
CDR3 protein: CASSQGLGPPQETQYF

V gene: TRBV6-5
clone size: .
J gene: TRBJ2-1
D gene: TRBD2
CDR3 DNA: TGTGCCAGCAGTTCTGTGGGAGGGTTTAATGAGCAGTTCTTC
CDR3 protein: CASSSVGGFNEQFF

V gene: TRBV9
clone size: .
J gene: TRBJ2-1
D gene: .
CDR3 DNA: TGTGCCAGCAGCGGCCGGGTCCCGTCGGGCAATGAGCAGTTCTTC
CDR3 protein: CASSGRVPSGNEQFF

V gene: TRBV5-6
clone size: .
J gene: TRBJ1-5
D gene: .
CDR3 DNA: TGTGCCAGCAGCGCCGGGAACCGAGGGCAGCCCCAGCATTTT
CDR3 protein: CASSAGNRGQPQHF

V gene: TRBV6-6
clone size: .
J gene: TRBJ1-2
D gene: .
CDR3 DNA: TGTGCCAGCAGTCGGACAGAAAGCTATGGCTACACCTTC
CDR3 protein: CASSRTESYGYTF